The rows below give T cell receptor beta chains drawn from one sample of a study of T cell responses to AZD1222 COVID-19 vaccine. Data came from immunoSEQ multiplex PCR; TCRdb stores just in-frame clones and leaves some out. The repertoire has around 130,000 clones, 90% to 95% of them found once; the top ten carry 2.8%. This sample comprised peripheral blood, obtained on day 0 of AZD1222 vaccination. The receptors shown here come from an adult in good health. CDR3s include the opening cysteine and the closing phenylalanine or tryptophan. Each record gives: J gene, D gene, clone size, V gene, CDR3 protein, CDR3 DNA. D genes are given only for firm matches. Expanded clones get a size class; other rows say once, few or many, or leave the size out.

j_call: TRBJ2-1
d_call: TRBD2
clone_size: -
v_call: TRBV2
cdr3_aa: CATLTSGRGDEQFF
cdr3_nt: TGTGCCACCTTGACTAGCGGGAGGGGCGATGAGCAGTTCTTC

j_call: TRBJ2-3
d_call: -
clone_size: -
v_call: TRBV5-1
cdr3_aa: CASSLNPSLLKPDTQYF
cdr3_nt: TGCGCCAGCAGCCTAAACCCCAGCCTCCTCAAGCCAGATACGCAGTATTTT

j_call: TRBJ2-3
d_call: TRBD2
clone_size: -
v_call: TRBV5-4
cdr3_aa: CASSFPNIASGSSTQYF
cdr3_nt: TGTGCCAGCAGCTTTCCAAATATCGCTAGCGGGAGTTCCACGCAGTATTTT

j_call: TRBJ2-1
d_call: -
clone_size: -
v_call: TRBV7-2
cdr3_aa: CASSLSLANSYNEQFF
cdr3_nt: TGTGCCAGCAGCTTATCTCTAGCGAACTCCTACAATGAGCAGTTCTTC

j_call: TRBJ2-7
d_call: TRBD1
clone_size: -
v_call: TRBV11-2
cdr3_aa: CASSTGTGVFYEQYF
cdr3_nt: TGTGCCAGCAGCACCGGGACAGGGGTCTTCTACGAGCAGTACTTC

j_call: TRBJ1-2
d_call: -
clone_size: -
v_call: TRBV6-1
cdr3_aa: CASSEGLGDATGYTF
cdr3_nt: TGTGCCAGCAGTGAAGGGTTGGGGGACGCTACTGGCTACACCTTC

j_call: TRBJ2-3
d_call: -
clone_size: -
v_call: TRBV7-2
cdr3_aa: CASSRGSPTSTDTQYF
cdr3_nt: TGTGCCAGCAGCCGCGGGTCGCCAACTAGCACAGATACGCAGTATTTT

j_call: TRBJ2-5
d_call: TRBD2
clone_size: -
v_call: TRBV6-6
cdr3_aa: CASSRLAGGTQETQYF
cdr3_nt: TGTGCCAGCAGTCGACTAGCGGGTGGAACCCAAGAGACCCAGTACTTC

j_call: TRBJ2-3
d_call: -
clone_size: -
v_call: TRBV9
cdr3_aa: CASSVTSSTDTQYF
cdr3_nt: TGTGCCAGCAGCGTCACCTCTAGCACAGATACGCAGTATTTT

j_call: TRBJ2-1
d_call: -
clone_size: -
v_call: TRBV19
cdr3_aa: CASSIGLAPGNEQFF
cdr3_nt: TGTGCCAGTAGTATCGGGCTAGCTCCCGGCAATGAGCAGTTCTTC

j_call: TRBJ1-2
d_call: -
clone_size: -
v_call: TRBV10-3
cdr3_aa: CATSGGTANYGYTF
cdr3_nt: TGTGCCACCTCTGGGGGAACCGCGAACTATGGCTACACCTTC

j_call: TRBJ2-7
d_call: -
clone_size: -
v_call: TRBV7-2
cdr3_aa: CASSLTIRTEVGSSYEQYF
cdr3_nt: TGTGCCAGCAGCTTAACGATCCGGACAGAAGTAGGCAGCTCCTACGAGCAGTACTTC

j_call: TRBJ2-1
d_call: TRBD2
clone_size: -
v_call: TRBV6-5
cdr3_aa: CASRLAGEWDEQFF
cdr3_nt: TGTGCCAGCAGACTAGCGGGAGAGTGGGATGAGCAGTTCTTC

j_call: TRBJ1-3
d_call: -
clone_size: -
v_call: TRBV12-3/TRBV12-4
cdr3_aa: CASSRNTIYF
cdr3_nt: TGTGCCAGCAGTCGTAACACCATATATTTT

j_call: TRBJ2-3
d_call: -
clone_size: once
v_call: TRBV27
cdr3_aa: CASSSRGKSDTQYF
cdr3_nt: TGTGCCAGCAGTTCCCGGGGCAAAAGCGATACGCAGTATTTT

j_call: TRBJ2-5
d_call: -
clone_size: -
v_call: TRBV5-5
cdr3_aa: CASTREGRTGETQYF
cdr3_nt: TGTGCCAGCACCCGGGAAGGGAGGACGGGGGAGACCCAGTACTTC

j_call: TRBJ2-7
d_call: -
clone_size: -
v_call: TRBV29-1
cdr3_aa: CSVVFYEQYF
cdr3_nt: TGCAGCGTTGTCTTCTACGAGCAGTACTTC

j_call: TRBJ1-2
d_call: -
clone_size: -
v_call: TRBV4-1
cdr3_aa: CASSPLGAANYGYTF
cdr3_nt: TGCGCCAGCAGTCCGTTGGGGGCCGCTAACTATGGCTACACCTTC

j_call: TRBJ2-7
d_call: TRBD1
clone_size: -
v_call: TRBV5-1
cdr3_aa: CASSLGTGDLGQYF
cdr3_nt: TGCGCCAGCAGCTTGGGGACAGGGGATTTGGGGCAGTACTTC

j_call: TRBJ1-4
d_call: -
clone_size: -
v_call: TRBV5-1
cdr3_aa: CASSPDNNEKLFF
cdr3_nt: TGCGCCAGCAGCCCGGACAATAATGAAAAACTGTTTTTT